Presented here are 5 T cell receptor beta chains from one specimen sequenced in a study of blood T cell repertoires in COVID-19. The method was immunoSEQ multiplex PCR; TCRdb's version includes in-frame clones alone and lacks a portion of them. The sample shows roughly 140,000 clones, 65% to 90% of them seen only once. The sample taken for sequencing was peripheral blood. Every receptor here comes from a man aged 60 to 75 with active or convalescent COVID-19.

The chain has TRBV19 and TRBJ1-1, with 7 bases lining up with TRBD1. J was trimmed by 5 bases and V by 6 bases; bases with no gene match: 9. Germline assignment: CDR1 LNHDA and CDR2 SQIVND (reference sequence). There are 14 residues in the CDR3. The DNA for the CDR3 is TGTGCCAGTAGAGAGACAGGGCGGATGACTGAAGCTTTCTTT. Its translation is CASRETGRMTEAFF.

The V gene is TRBV21-1, the J gene TRBJ2-7; the table's D call, TRBD2, was not checked against the DNA. TRBV21-1 is a pseudogene. This CDR3 contains 16 residues. The chain's CDR3 is CASSKQRTSGNYEQYV. In DNA form, the CDR3 reads TGTGCCAGCAGCAAACAGAGAACTAGCGGAAATTACGAGCAGTACGTC.

This chain connects TRBV7-6 to TRBJ1-4; 8 bases line up with TRBD1. Germline CDR1 SGHVS, CDR2 FNYEAQ. The CDR3 covers 16 residues. Trimming removed 5 bases from V and 4 bases from J; junction bases left unmatched: 9. The CDR3 loop is CASSQTGQGSNEKLFF. CDR3 coding DNA: TGTGCCAGCAGCCAAACAGGACAGGGTAGTAATGAAAAACTGTTTTTT.

In nucleotides, the CDR3 is TGTGCCAGCAGCTTGTGGGGGGGGCGTTTCTCCTACGAGCAGTACTTC. It codes for CASSLWGGRFSYEQYF. The chain employs TRBV5-6 and TRBJ2-7; D might be TRBD2 (7 bases). CDR1 and CDR2 from the germline V gene are SGHDT and YYEEEE. This CDR3 spans 16 amino acids. Trimming removed 1 base from V and 0 bases from J, with 14 bases in between.

The chain has TRBV6-5 and TRBJ2-2; D ambiguous. CDR1 and CDR2 from the germline V gene are MNHEY and SVGAGI. Trimming removed 3 bases from V and 2 bases from J, with 7 bases in between. CDR3 length: 14 residues. The CDR3 coding sequence is TGTGCCAGCAGTTATGCTACCAACACCGGGGAGCTGTTTTTT. The encoded protein is CASSYATNTGELFF.